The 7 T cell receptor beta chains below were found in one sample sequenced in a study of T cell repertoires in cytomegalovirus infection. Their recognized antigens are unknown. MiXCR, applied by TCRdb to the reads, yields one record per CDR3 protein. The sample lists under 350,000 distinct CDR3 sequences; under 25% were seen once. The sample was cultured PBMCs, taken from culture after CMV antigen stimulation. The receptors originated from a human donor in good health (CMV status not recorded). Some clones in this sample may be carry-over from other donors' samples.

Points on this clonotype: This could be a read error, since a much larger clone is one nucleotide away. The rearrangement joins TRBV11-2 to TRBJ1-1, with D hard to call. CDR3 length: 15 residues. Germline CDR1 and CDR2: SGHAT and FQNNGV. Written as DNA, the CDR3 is TGTGCCAGCAGCCCACCTTCCCGATTGAACACTGAAACTTTCTTT. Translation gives CASSPPSRLNTETFF.

Here the CDR3 reads CASGDPGQPHGYTF. The CDR3 DNA follows: TGTGCCAGCGGCGACCCGGGACAGCCCCATGGCTACACCTTC. This chain links TRBV9 with TRBJ1-2; 7 bases match TRBD1. CDR1 is SGDLS and CDR2 is YYNGEE in the germline V gene. This CDR3 spans 14 amino acids. V was clipped by 7 bases and J by 6 bases; unmatched bases: 12. Looking up the rest from reference TRBV9 and TRBJ1-2 gives the full variable domain: DSGVTQTPKHLITATGQRVTLRCSPRSGDLSVYWYQQSLDQGLQFLIQYYNGEERAKGNILERFSAQQFPDLHSELNLSSLELGDSALYFCASGDPGQPHGYTFGSGTRLTVV.

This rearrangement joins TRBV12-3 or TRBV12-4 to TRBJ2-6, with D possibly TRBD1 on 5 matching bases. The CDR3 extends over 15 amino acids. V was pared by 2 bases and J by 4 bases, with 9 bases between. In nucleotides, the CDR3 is TGTGCCAGCAGTTTATCAGGGCCCGGGGCCAACGTCCTGACTTTC. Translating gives CASSLSGPGANVLTF.

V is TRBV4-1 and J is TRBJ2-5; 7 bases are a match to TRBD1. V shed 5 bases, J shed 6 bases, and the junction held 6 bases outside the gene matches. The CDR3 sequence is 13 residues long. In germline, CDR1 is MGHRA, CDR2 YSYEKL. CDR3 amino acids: CASSFTGAKTQYF. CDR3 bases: TGCGCCAGCAGCTTCACAGGGGCCAAGACCCAGTACTTC.

CDR3 sequence reads: CARPLGGRYTGELFF. The CDR3 nucleotides read TGCGCCCGCCCCCTGGGCGGGAGGTACACCGGGGAGCTGTTTTTT. The J gene is TRBJ2-2, the V gene TRBV5-1; 8 positions match TRBD2. The V gene end was trimmed by 10 bases and the J gene end by 3 bases; junction bases not matched to a gene: 11. The CDR3 consists of 15 residues. Looked up from germline, CDR1 is SGHRS and CDR2 is YFSETQ.

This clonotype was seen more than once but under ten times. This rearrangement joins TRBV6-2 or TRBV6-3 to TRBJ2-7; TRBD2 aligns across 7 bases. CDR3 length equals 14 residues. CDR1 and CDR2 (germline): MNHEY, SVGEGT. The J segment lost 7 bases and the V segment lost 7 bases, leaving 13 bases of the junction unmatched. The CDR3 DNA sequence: TGTGCCAGCACCCCCGGCGGGAGCCGGCAGGAGCAGTACTTC. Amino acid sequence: CASTPGGSRQEQYF.

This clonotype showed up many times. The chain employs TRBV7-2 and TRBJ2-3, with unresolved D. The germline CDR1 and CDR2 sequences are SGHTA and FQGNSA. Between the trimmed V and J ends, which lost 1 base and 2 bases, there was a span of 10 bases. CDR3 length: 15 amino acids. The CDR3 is CASSLDTLPTDTQYF. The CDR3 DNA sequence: TGTGCCAGCAGCTTAGATACGTTACCCACAGATACGCAGTATTTT. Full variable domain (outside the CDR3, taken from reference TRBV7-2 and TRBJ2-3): GAGVSQSPSNKVTEKGKDVELRCDPISGHTALYWYRQSLGQGLEFLIYFQGNSAPDKSGLPSDRFSAERTGGSVSTLTIQRTQQEDSAVYLCASSLDTLPTDTQYFGPGTRLTVL.